This entry describes one T cell receptor (beta chain). There is no known antigen for this receptor. It has no much larger one-base neighbor in the sample; base qualities were not kept. V is pared back by 7 bases and J by 0 bases, with 19 bases lying between the germline termini. The CDR3, from cysteine to phenylalanine, totals 16 residues. Of the read, only the CDR3 DNA is kept; its 48 bases are in frame from base 1. The germline V gene provides CDR1 MDHEN and CDR2 SYDVKM. Data came from an Illumina HiSeq 1500. TCRdb cleaned the public reads at Q25 with fastp, built clones with MiXCR and kept in-frame beta chains. Every distinct CDR3 protein forms one entry, paired with its most common genes and DNA. The sample profile shows 740,000 or so distinct CDR3 sequences; approximately 40% of them were found once. Under 3% of the sample rests with the top ten. The sample originates from a study of T cell repertoires in cytomegalovirus infection (dated by TCRdb to about 2019). For context, the study as a whole: Donor HLA type was relevant to the analysis, as public TCR beta signatures indicated carriage of CMV infection together with the matching HLA type.

On the study overall, not on this receptor specifically: In both this cohort and an independent cohort of several hundred donors, the cumulative frequency of public TCR beta family members distinguished carriers of CMV infection plus the relevant HLA type. In the ex vivo response, HLA-C-restricted CMV-specific TCR beta clonotypes were dominant, and in two of eight donors the single most frequent clonotype came from this HLA-C-restricted group.

The rearrangement combines TRBV28 with TRBJ2-7; possibly the D gene is TRBD1, per 5 matching bases. The sequenced sample consisted of PBMCs. This sequence was found in a human donor in good health (CMV status not recorded). Some clones in this sample may be carry-over from other donors' samples. The CDR3 protein: CASTAVGALSSYEQYF. The base sequence is TGTGCCAGCACCGCGGTAGGGGCGCTCAGCTCCTACGAGCAGTACTTC.